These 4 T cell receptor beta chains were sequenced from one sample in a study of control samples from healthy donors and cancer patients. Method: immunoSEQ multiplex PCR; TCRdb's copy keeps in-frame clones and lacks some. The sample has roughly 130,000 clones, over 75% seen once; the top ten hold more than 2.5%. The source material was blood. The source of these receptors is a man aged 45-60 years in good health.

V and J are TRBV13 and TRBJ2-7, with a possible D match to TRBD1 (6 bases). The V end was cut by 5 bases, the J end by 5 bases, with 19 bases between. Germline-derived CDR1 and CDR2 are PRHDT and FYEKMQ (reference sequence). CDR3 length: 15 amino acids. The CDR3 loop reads CASSIYTGLNDEQYF. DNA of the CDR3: TGTGCCAGCAGCATATACACAGGGCTTAATGACGAGCAGTACTTC.

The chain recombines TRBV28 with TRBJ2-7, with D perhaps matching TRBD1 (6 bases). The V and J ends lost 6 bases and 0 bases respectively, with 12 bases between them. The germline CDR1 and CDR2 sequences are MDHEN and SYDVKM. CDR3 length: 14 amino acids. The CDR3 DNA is TGTGCCAGCAGCCCCGGACAGAGCTCCTACGAGCAGTACTTC. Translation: CASSPGQSSYEQYF.

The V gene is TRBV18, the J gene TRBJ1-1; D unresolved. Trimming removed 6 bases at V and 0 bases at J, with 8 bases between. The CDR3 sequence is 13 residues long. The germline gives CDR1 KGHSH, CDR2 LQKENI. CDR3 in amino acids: CASSIGVNTEAFF. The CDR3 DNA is TGTGCCAGCTCCATCGGGGTGAACACTGAAGCTTTCTTT.

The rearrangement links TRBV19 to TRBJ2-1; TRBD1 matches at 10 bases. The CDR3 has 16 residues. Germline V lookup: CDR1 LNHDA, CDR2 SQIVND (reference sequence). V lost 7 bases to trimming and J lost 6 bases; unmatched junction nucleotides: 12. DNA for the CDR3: TGTGCCAGTACCATAGGGGACAGGGGCCTGGGCAATGAGCAGTTCTTC. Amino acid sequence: CASTIGDRGLGNEQFF.